These 17 T cell receptor beta chains came from one sample sequenced in a study of blood T cell repertoires in COVID-19. Profiling relied on immunoSEQ multiplex PCR, and the TCRdb table lists in-frame clones only, not all of them. The sample includes more than 300,000 clones, 90% to 95% seen only once; the top ten take more than 3%. The specimen sequenced was peripheral blood. Receptors were obtained from a woman aged 18-29 years who had recovered from COVID-19.

This chain links TRBV9 with TRBJ2-3; the match to TRBD2 covers 10 bases. Losses at the gene ends were 4 bases for V and 1 base for J; bases not matched to a gene: 6. The CDR3 is 16 residues long. In germline, CDR1 is SGDLS, CDR2 YYNGEE. Written as DNA, the CDR3 is TGTGCCAGCAGCCAAAGCGGGAGGGCCGGCACAGATACGCAGTATTTT. Protein sequence: CASSQSGRAGTDTQYF.

The chain employs TRBV10-2 and TRBJ2-1; tentative D call: TRBD2 (6 bases). CDR3 length equals 15 residues. V was shortened by 4 bases and J by 8 bases, with 18 bases between the two germline ends. Per germline, CDR1 WSHSY and CDR2 SAAADI. The CDR3 spells CASSAWAATGDEQFF. In nucleotides, the CDR3 is TGCGCCAGCAGTGCTTGGGCGGCCACGGGGGATGAGCAGTTCTTC.

The chain employs TRBV27 and TRBJ2-1; D might be TRBD1 (6 bases). The germline V and J ends were trimmed by 4 bases and 13 bases, with 17 bases remaining between them. The CDR3 totals 13 residues. The germline CDR1 and CDR2 sequences are MNHEY and SMNVEV (reference sequence). CDR3 in amino acids: CASSSETGFKQFF. DNA for the CDR3: TGTGCCAGCAGTTCCGAAACAGGGTTCAAACAGTTCTTC.

This clone occurred once. The rearrangement uses TRBV4-3 and TRBJ1-3, with D perhaps matching TRBD1 (5 bases). The V gene lost 0 bases and the J gene lost 3 bases, with 9 bases spanning the gap. The CDR3 runs 15 residues. The germline V gene has CDR1 LGHNA and CDR2 YSLEER. CDR3 bases: TGCGCCAGCAGCCAAGACAGGGTGAATGGAAACACCATATATTTT. Translation gives CASSQDRVNGNTIYF.

This CDR3 reads CATSRGDTDTQYF. The CDR3 DNA sequence: TGTGCCACCAGCAGGGGAGACACAGATACGCAGTATTTT. This chain connects TRBV15 to TRBJ2-3; maybe TRBD2 (5 bases). The germline gives CDR1 LNHNV, CDR2 YYDKDF (reference sequence). The CDR3 extends over 13 amino acids. V gave up 3 bases and J gave up 2 bases, with 6 bases separating them.

V gene TRBV27 combines with J gene TRBJ2-1; TRBD2 might be the D (5 bases). With 10 bases removed from V and 2 bases from J, the gap between germline ends came to 15 bases. The CDR3 runs to 14 residues. Germline CDR1 and CDR2: MNHEY and SMNVEV (reference sequence). The chain's CDR3 is CANPPEVTYNEQFF. CDR3 coding DNA: TGTGCCAACCCTCCGGAGGTGACCTACAATGAGCAGTTCTTC.

V and J are TRBV4-3 and TRBJ1-1; TRBD1 is a possible D gene (6 bases). Trimming removed 0 bases at V and 0 bases at J, with 14 bases between. Germline V gives CDR1 LGHNA, CDR2 YSLEER. The CDR3 totals 17 residues. The CDR3 sequence is CASSQEGQGTVNTEAFF. CDR3 bases: TGCGCCAGCAGCCAAGAGGGCCAGGGGACGGTGAACACTGAAGCTTTCTTT.

The chain recombines TRBV3-1 (or the pseudogene TRBV3-2) with TRBJ2-2, with D unresolved. Germline V gene lookup returns CDR1 LGHDT and CDR2 YNNKEL (reference sequence). The CDR3 length is 17 residues. V lost 2 bases and J lost 1, with 14 bases in between. CDR3 amino acids: CASSQYVRVENTGELFF. In nucleotides, the CDR3 is TGTGCCAGCAGCCAATATGTCCGGGTAGAGAACACCGGGGAGCTGTTTTTT.

The chain couples TRBV27 to TRBJ2-1, with D possibly being TRBD1 (5 bases). V lost 8 bases and J lost 6, with 17 bases in between. Germline CDR1 reads MNHEY; CDR2 reads SMNVEV (reference sequence). The CDR3 is made up of 14 amino acids. The chain's CDR3 is CASYPHGAANEQFF. The CDR3 coding sequence is TGTGCCAGCTATCCACATGGGGCGGCCAATGAGCAGTTCTTC.

V is TRBV15 and J is TRBJ1-1, with 9 positions matching TRBD1. This CDR3 has 15 residues. With V trimmed by 2 bases and J by 4 bases, 5 bases remained unmatched. The germline gives CDR1 LNHNV, CDR2 YYDKDF (reference sequence). CDR3 residues: CATSRQQGATTEAFF. As DNA, the CDR3 is TGTGCCACCAGCAGACAACAGGGGGCGACCACTGAAGCTTTCTTT.

The chain joins TRBV7-8 to TRBJ1-4, with D possibly TRBD1 on 5 matching bases. Germline values: CDR1 SGHVS, CDR2 FQNEAQ. The CDR3 length is 12 residues. V lost 3 bases, J lost 7 bases, and 6 bases lay in between. The DNA of the CDR3 is TGTGCCAGCAGCTTGACAGCTGAAAAACTGTTTTTT. This encodes CASSLTAEKLFF.

This clone was seen just once. For the CDR3, the DNA is TGTGCCAGCAGCATAACCCCTCGGGCAGGGGAGACCCAGTACTTC. Residues: CASSITPRAGETQYF. The chain carries TRBV9 and TRBJ2-5; D is perhaps TRBD1 (5 bases). In germline, CDR1 is SGDLS, CDR2 YYNGEE. V shed 4 bases and J shed 5 bases, with 18 bases lying between them. The CDR3 length is 15 residues.

V and J are TRBV30 and TRBJ2-1, with TRBD1 matching over 7 bases. Germline loops: CDR1 GTSNPN, CDR2 SVGIG (reference sequence). V dropped 2 bases and J dropped 10; count of bases not matched to a gene: 11. The length of the CDR3 is 14 residues. CDR3 DNA sequence: TGTGCCTGGAGTACCTACAGGACAGGTGGAGAGCAGTTCTTC. Residues: CAWSTYRTGGEQFF.

J is TRBJ1-4 and V is TRBV4-1; D is perhaps TRBD1 (6 bases). There are 16 residues in the CDR3. Trimming shortened V by 2 bases and J by 2 bases, and 12 bases separated the two germline ends. Germline CDR1 MGHRA, CDR2 YSYEKL. The CDR3 sequence: CASSQIRGKTNEKLFF. CDR3 coding DNA: TGCGCCAGCAGCCAAATAAGGGGGAAGACTAATGAAAAACTGTTTTTT.

The table lists this clone with a few counts. The chain recombines TRBV19 with TRBJ2-3; 8 nucleotides agree with TRBD1. Trimming at V came to 7 bases and at J to 6 bases, leaving 9 bases not matched to a gene. Germline values: CDR1 LNHDA, CDR2 SQIVND (reference sequence). This CDR3 contains 14 residues. The CDR3 region is CASKPRQGFDTQYF. DNA for the CDR3: TGTGCCAGTAAGCCCAGACAGGGGTTTGATACGCAGTATTTT.

This clone has only one observation. This chain connects TRBV7-6 to TRBJ2-1; TRBD1 might be the D (6 bases). Trimming shortened V by 1 base and J by 8 bases, and 9 bases separated the two germline ends. CDR1 is SGHVS, CDR2 FNYEAQ, per germline. This CDR3 has 13 amino acids. The CDR3 DNA sequence: TGTGCCAGCAGCTTAGACCAGGGGTATGAGCAGTTCTTC. Protein product: CASSLDQGYEQFF.

This clone was counted a single time. This chain uses TRBV6-2 or TRBV6-3 with TRBJ2-3, with 9 bases aligning to TRBD2. CDR1 MNHEY and CDR2 SVGEGT come from the germline V gene. V lost 6 bases to trimming and J lost 3 bases; unmatched junction nucleotides: 7. CDR3 length equals 15 residues. The CDR3 is CASSYSGRSTDTQYF. In nucleotides, the CDR3 is TGTGCCAGCAGCTATAGCGGGAGATCTACAGATACGCAGTATTTT.